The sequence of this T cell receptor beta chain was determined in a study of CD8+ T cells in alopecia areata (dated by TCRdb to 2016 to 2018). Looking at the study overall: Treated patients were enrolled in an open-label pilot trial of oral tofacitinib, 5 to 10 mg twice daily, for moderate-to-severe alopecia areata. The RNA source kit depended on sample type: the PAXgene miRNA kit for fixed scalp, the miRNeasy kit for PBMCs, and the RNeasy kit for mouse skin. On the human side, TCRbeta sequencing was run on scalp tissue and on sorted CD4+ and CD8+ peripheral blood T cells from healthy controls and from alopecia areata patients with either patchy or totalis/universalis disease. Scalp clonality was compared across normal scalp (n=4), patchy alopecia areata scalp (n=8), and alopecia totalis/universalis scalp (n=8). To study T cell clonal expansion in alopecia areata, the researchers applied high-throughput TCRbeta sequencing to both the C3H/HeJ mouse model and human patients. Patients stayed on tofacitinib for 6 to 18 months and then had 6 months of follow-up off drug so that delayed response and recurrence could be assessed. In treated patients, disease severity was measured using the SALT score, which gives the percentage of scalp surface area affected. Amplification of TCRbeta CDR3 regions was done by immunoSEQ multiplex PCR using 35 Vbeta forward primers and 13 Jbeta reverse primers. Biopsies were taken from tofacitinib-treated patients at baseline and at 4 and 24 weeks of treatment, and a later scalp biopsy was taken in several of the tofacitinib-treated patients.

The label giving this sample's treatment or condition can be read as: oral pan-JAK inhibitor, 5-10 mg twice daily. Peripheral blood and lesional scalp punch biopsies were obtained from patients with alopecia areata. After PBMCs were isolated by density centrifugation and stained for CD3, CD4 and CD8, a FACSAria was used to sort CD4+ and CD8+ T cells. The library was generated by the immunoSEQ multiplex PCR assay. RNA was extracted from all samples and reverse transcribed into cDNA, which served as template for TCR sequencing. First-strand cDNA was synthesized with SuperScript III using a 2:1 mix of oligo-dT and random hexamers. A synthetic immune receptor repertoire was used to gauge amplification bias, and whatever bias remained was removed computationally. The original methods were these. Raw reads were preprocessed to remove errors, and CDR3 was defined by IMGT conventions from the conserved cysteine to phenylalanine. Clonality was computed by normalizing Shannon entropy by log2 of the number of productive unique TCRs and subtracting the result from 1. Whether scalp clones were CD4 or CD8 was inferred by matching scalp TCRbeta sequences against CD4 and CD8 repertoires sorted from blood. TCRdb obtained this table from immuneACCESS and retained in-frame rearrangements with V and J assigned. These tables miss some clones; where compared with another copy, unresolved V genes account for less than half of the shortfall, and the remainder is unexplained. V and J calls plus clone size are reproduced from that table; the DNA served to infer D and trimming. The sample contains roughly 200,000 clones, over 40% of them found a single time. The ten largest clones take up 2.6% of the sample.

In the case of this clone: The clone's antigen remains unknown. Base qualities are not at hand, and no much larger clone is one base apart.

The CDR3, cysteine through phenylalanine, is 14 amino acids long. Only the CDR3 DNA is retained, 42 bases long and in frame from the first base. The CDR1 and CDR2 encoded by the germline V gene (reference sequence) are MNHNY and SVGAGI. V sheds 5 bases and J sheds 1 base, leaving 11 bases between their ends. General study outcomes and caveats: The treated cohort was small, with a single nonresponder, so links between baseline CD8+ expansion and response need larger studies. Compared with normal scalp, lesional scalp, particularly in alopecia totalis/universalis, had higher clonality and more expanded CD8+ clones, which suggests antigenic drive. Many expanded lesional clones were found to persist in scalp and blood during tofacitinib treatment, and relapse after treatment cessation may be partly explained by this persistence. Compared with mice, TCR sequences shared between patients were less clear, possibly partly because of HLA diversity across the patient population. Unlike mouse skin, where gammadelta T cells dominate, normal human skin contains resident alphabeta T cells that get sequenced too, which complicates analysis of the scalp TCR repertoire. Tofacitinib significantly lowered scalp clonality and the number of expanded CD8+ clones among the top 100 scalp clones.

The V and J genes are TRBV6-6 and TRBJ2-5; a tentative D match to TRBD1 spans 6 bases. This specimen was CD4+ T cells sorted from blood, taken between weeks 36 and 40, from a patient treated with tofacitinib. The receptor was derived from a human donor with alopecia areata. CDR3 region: CASSIRTAQETQYF. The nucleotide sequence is TGTGCCAGCAGTATACGGACAGCCCAAGAGACCCAGTACTTC.